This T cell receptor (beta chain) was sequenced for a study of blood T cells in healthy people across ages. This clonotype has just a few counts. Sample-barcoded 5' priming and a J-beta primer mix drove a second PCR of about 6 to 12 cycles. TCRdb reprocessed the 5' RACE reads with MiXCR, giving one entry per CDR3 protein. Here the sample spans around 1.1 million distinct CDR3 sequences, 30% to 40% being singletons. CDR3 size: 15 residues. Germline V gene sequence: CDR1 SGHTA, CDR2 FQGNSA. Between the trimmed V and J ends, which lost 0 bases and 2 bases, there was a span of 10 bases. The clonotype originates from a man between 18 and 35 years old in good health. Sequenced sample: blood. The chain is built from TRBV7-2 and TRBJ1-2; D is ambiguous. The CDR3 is CASSLALGSNYGYTF. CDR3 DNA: TGTGCCAGCAGCTTAGCGTTGGGCAGCAACTATGGCTACACCTTC.